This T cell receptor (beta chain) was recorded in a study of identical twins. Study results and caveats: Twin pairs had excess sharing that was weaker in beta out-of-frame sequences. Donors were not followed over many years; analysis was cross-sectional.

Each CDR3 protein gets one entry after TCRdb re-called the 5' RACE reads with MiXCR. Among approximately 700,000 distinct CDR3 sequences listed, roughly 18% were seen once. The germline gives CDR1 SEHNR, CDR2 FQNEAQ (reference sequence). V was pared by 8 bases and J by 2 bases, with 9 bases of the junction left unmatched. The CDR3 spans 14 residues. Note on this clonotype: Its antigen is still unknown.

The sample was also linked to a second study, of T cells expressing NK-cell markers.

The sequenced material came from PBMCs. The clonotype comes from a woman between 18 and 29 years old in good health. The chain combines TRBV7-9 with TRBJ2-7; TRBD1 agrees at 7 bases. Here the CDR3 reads CASLPTGNPYEQYF. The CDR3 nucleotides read TGTGCCAGCCTTCCGACAGGGAATCCCTACGAGCAGTACTTC.